This T cell receptor beta chain is drawn from a study of cytomegalovirus exposure and HLA in healthy donors. A few counts support this clone. The CDR3 is 16 amino acids. Trimming pared 0 bases from V and 3 bases from J, leaving 12 bases between. Germline lookup yields CDR1 LGHNA and CDR2 YSLEER. It was with 60 Vbeta and 13 Jbeta primers that the PCR ran. TCRdb's table, derived via immunoSEQ multiplex PCR, lists solely in-frame clones and lacks some. The sample consists of over 150,000 clones, about four fifths of them appearing once. The chain couples TRBV4-3 to TRBJ1-3; D may be TRBD1 (6 bases). Sequenced: PBMCs. This receptor was obtained from a woman aged 25 to 39 in good health and CMV-seropositive. CDR3 sequence (DNA): TGCGCCAGCAGCCAAGATCGCGGGGGCAGTGGAAACACCATATATTTT. Its protein is CASSQDRGGSGNTIYF.